This TCR beta chain emerged from a study of molecular identifiers for immune sequencing clone quantification. Across the whole study: Naive CD8 RNA (approximately 20,000 or 100,000 cells) was divided into five aliquots, with four sequenced. General study points: Clone sizes that are highly expanded could be underestimated when identical TCR molecules share a barcode.

As to this clonotype: The antigen is not known.

Naive CD8 T cells were FACS-sorted by CD8+CD4-CCR7+CD45RA+ markers. Previously described methods and listed TCR primers were employed for the bulk TCR libraries. TCRdb re-called the PCR reads with MiXCR, one entry per CDR3 protein. The repertoire holds approximately 320,000 distinct CDR3 sequences, with about 23% as singletons. Germline lookup yields CDR1 SGHDN and CDR2 FVKESK. The CDR3 consists of 15 residues. After removal of 1 base from V and 10 bases from J, the junction contained 11 bases not matched to a gene. This sequence originates from a human donor in good health. Some libraries in this study had Jurkat cell RNA spiked in. Material: naive CD8+ T cells from blood, with Jurkat cell RNA spiked in. The subset here: FACS-sorted CD8+CD4-CCR7+CD45RA+ naive T cells. This chain joins TRBV14 and TRBJ1-2, with 8 bases fitting TRBD1. The CDR3 reads CASSQGGGTGVPYTF. CDR3 nucleotides: TGTGCCAGCAGCCAAGGCGGCGGGACAGGAGTACCCTACACCTTC.